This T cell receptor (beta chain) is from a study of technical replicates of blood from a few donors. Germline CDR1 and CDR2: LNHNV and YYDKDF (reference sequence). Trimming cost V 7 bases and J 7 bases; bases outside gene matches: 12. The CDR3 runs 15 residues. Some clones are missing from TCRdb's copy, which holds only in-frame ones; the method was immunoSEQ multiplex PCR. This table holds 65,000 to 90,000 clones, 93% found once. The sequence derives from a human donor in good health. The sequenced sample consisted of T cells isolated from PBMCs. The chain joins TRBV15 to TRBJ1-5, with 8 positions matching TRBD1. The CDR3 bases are TGTGCCACCAAAAAGACAGGGGACGGCTCACAGCCCCAGCATTTT. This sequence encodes CATKKTGDGSQPQHF.